Below are 5 T cell receptor beta chains sequenced from a single sample in a study of control samples from healthy donors and cancer patients. TCRdb's table, derived via immunoSEQ multiplex PCR, lists solely in-frame clones and lacks some. Of almost 90,000 clones in the sample, around nine tenths are singletons; the top ten hold around 21%. The sample taken for sequencing was blood. These receptors all come from a man between 25 and 39 years old in good health.

V usage is TRBV24-1 and J usage is TRBJ2-3; 8 positions match TRBD1. V was pared by 4 bases and J by 2 bases, with 4 bases of the junction left unmatched. This CDR3 region has 15 residues. Germline V CDR1 and CDR2: KGHDR, SFDVKD. CDR3 region: CATSDPGQATDTQYF. CDR3 DNA: TGTGCCACCAGTGACCCGGGACAGGCCACAGATACGCAGTATTTT.

The chain uses TRBV5-6 and TRBJ2-7; a possible D gene is TRBD2 (5 bases). The CDR3 spans 13 residues. V was cut by 0 bases and J by 3 bases, with 7 bases left in between. Germline values: CDR1 SGHDT, CDR2 YYEEEE. The CDR3 region has the DNA TGTGCCAGCAGCTTGGCGGGGAACTACGAGCAGTACGTC. It specifies CASSLAGNYEQYV.

Here the CDR3 reads CASSLDRGTEKLFF. In DNA form, the CDR3 reads TGTGCCAGTAGTTTGGACAGGGGGACTGAAAAACTGTTTTTT. This chain connects TRBV19 to TRBJ1-4; 10 bases line up with TRBD1. Germline CDR1 LNHDA, CDR2 SQIVND (reference sequence). Unmatched junction bases numbered 4, after V lost 5 bases and J lost 7 bases. CDR3 length: 14 residues.

V is TRBV19 and J is TRBJ2-1, with D uncertain. V was clipped by 7 bases and J by 8 bases, with 15 bases between them. This CDR3 contains 13 residues. Per the germline V gene, CDR1 is LNHDA and CDR2 is SQIVND (reference sequence). The CDR3 loop reads CASKSDGIDEQFF. The CDR3 region has the DNA TGTGCCAGTAAGTCGGACGGTATCGATGAGCAGTTCTTC. Full variable domain (outside the CDR3, taken from reference TRBV19 and TRBJ2-1): DGGITQSPKYLFRKEGQNVTLSCEQNLNHDAMYWYRQDPGQGLRLIYYSQIVNDFQKGDIAEGYSVSREKKESFPLTVTSAQKNPTAFYLCASKSDGIDEQFFGPGTRLTVL.

The chain has TRBV30 and TRBJ1-5; D remains unclear. Looked up from germline, CDR1 is GTSNPN and CDR2 is SVGIG (reference sequence). The CDR3 is 14 amino acids. Trimming cost V 0 bases and J 1 base, with 7 bases left between them. The CDR3: CAWSVSGSNQPQHF. The CDR3 nucleotides are TGTGCCTGGAGTGTTAGCGGGAGCAATCAGCCCCAGCATTTT. The variable domain in full, completed from reference TRBV30 and TRBJ1-5, reads SQTIHQWPATLVQPVGSPLSLECTVEGTSNPNLYWYRQAAGRGLQLLFYSVGIGQISSEVPQNLSASRPQDRQFILSSKKLLLSDSGFYLCAWSVSGSNQPQHFGDGTRLSIL.